The next 32 T cell receptor beta chains were all read from a single sample in a study of blood T cell repertoires in COVID-19. The data were produced by immunoSEQ multiplex PCR, yet TCRdb's version contains in-frame clones alone and is incomplete. The sample yields tens of thousands of clones, roughly four fifths seen once. The sample was peripheral blood. These receptor sequences come from a man aged 70 or older with acute or convalescent COVID-19.

The CDR3 region has the DNA TGTGCCTGGATTGCACGCTACAGTAACTATGGCTACACCTTC. This gives the protein CAWIARYSNYGYTF. V is TRBV30 and J is TRBJ1-2; D remains ambiguous. The length of the CDR3 is 14 residues. Per the germline V gene, CDR1 is GTSNPN and CDR2 is SVGIG (reference sequence). V lost 4 bases and J 1 base, leaving 13 bases between the germline ends.

This chain joins TRBV5-4 and TRBJ2-7; a possible D gene is TRBD2 (5 bases). Germline values: CDR1 SGHNT, CDR2 YYREEE (reference sequence). The CDR3 loop spans 13 amino acids. Trimming took 6 bases from V and 2 from J, leaving 12 bases between them. CDR3 DNA: TGTGCCAGCACCTCGACCGGGACCTACGAGCAGTACTTC. It yields the protein CASTSTGTYEQYF.

This clone has ten or more counts. The chain's CDR3 is CASSPIDRVYEQYF. In DNA form, the CDR3 reads TGCGCCAGCAGCCCCATCGACAGGGTCTACGAGCAGTACTTC. The chain employs TRBV5-1 and TRBJ2-7, with TRBD1 matching 7 bases. Germline values: CDR1 SGHRS, CDR2 YFSETQ. The trim removed 4 bases at V and 3 bases at J, leaving 7 bases unmatched. This CDR3 is built from 14 residues.

The V call is TRBV18, the J call TRBJ1-5; a weak D match, TRBD1 (6 bases). There are 15 residues in the CDR3. Trimming took 3 bases from V and 5 from J, leaving 14 bases between them. Germline loops: CDR1 KGHSH, CDR2 LQKENI. The CDR3 reads CASSPRGGRDQPQHF. In DNA form, the CDR3 reads TGTGCCAGCTCACCTAGGGGGGGGAGAGATCAGCCCCAGCATTTT.

This chain uses TRBV19 with TRBJ1-1; TRBD1 agrees at 7 bases. The CDR3 runs 14 residues. The V segment lost 3 bases and the J segment 1 base; nucleotides outside the gene matches: 2. Germline V gives CDR1 LNHDA, CDR2 SQIVND (reference sequence). The CDR3 DNA sequence: TGTGCCAGTAGTATGGGACAGAAGAACACTGAAGCTTTCTTT. It yields the protein CASSMGQKNTEAFF.

V is TRBV30 and J is TRBJ2-1; 13 bases align to TRBD2. Germline CDR1 reads GTSNPN; CDR2 reads SVGIG (reference sequence). V dropped 4 bases and J dropped 7; count of bases not matched to a gene: 13. The length of the CDR3 is 17 residues. For the CDR3, the DNA is TGTGCCTGGACCCTTAGATGGACTAGCGGGAGAATGAATGAGCAGTTCTTC. This codes for CAWTLRWTSGRMNEQFF. Drawing the rest from reference TRBV30 and TRBJ2-1, the complete variable domain is SQTIHQWPATLVQPVGSPLSLECTVEGTSNPNLYWYRQAAGRGLQLLFYSVGIGQISSEVPQNLSASRPQDRQFILSSKKLLLSDSGFYLCAWTLRWTSGRMNEQFFGPGTRLTVL.

The chain links TRBV18 to TRBJ2-5; TRBD2 is a possible D gene (5 bases). The V and J ends lost 2 bases and 5 bases respectively, with 12 bases between them. The germline CDR1 and CDR2 sequences are KGHSH and LQKENI. This CDR3 region has 14 residues. CDR3 DNA: TGTGCCAGCTCACCAACAGCACGAGGGGAGACCCAGTACTTC. It translates to CASSPTARGETQYF.

The chain combines TRBV27 with TRBJ1-1, with a tentative D call TRBD1 (6 bases). Germline V lookup: CDR1 MNHEY, CDR2 SMNVEV (reference sequence). V dropped 2 bases and J dropped 6 bases, with 13 bases sitting between them. The CDR3 runs 14 residues. The CDR3 here is CASSLTYRAAEAFF. Here the CDR3 DNA reads TGTGCCAGCAGTTTAACTTACAGGGCTGCTGAAGCTTTCTTT.

This sequence joins TRBV18 and TRBJ2-2; TRBD1 is a possible D gene (5 bases). CDR3 length: 14 residues. Germline CDR1 KGHSH, CDR2 LQKENI. V gave up 3 bases and J gave up 3 bases, with 8 bases separating them. The CDR3 DNA follows: TGTGCCAGCTCACCGCCCAGGGACACCGGGGAGCTGTTTTTT. This sequence encodes CASSPPRDTGELFF.

V usage is TRBV6-2 or TRBV6-3 and J usage is TRBJ2-7; D call uncertain. This CDR3 is built from 12 residues. V dropped 6 bases and J dropped 2 bases, with 8 bases sitting between them. CDR1 MNHEY and CDR2 SVGEGT come from the germline V gene. Here the CDR3 DNA reads TGTGCCAGCAGCTTCCTTCCCTACGAGCAGTACTTC. It codes for CASSFLPYEQYF.

The chain couples TRBV6-5 to TRBJ2-7; tentative D call: TRBD1 (6 bases). Looked up from germline, CDR1 is MNHEY and CDR2 is SVGAGI. V lost 6 bases to trimming and J lost 0 bases, with 12 bases between them. The CDR3 consists of 14 residues. CDR3 region: CASSYQGSSYEQYF. The CDR3 DNA sequence: TGTGCCAGCAGCTATCAGGGGAGCTCCTACGAGCAGTACTTC.

This clone was counted once. The rearrangement links TRBV10-1 to TRBJ2-7; D possibly corresponds to TRBD1 (6 bases). Looked up from germline, CDR1 is WNHNN and CDR2 is SYGVQD (reference sequence). V was trimmed by 6 bases and J by 9 bases, leaving 15 bases between them. The CDR3 runs to 12 residues. CDR3 protein: CASSPNRVGQYF. The CDR3 bases are TGCGCCAGCAGCCCCAACAGGGTCGGGCAGTACTTC.

The chain carries TRBV5-1 and TRBJ2-3, with 11 nucleotides matching TRBD2. CDR1 and CDR2 from the germline V gene are SGHRS and YFSETQ. The CDR3 loop spans 15 amino acids. The junction had 2 bases not matched to a gene; V was cut back by 4 bases and J by 1 base. CDR3 in amino acids: CASSTSGRGTDTQYF. For the CDR3, the DNA is TGCGCCAGCAGCACTAGCGGGAGAGGCACAGATACGCAGTATTTT.

The chain joins TRBV5-1 to TRBJ2-5, with D perhaps TRBD2 (5 bases). V was cut by 6 bases and J by 2 bases, with 14 bases left in between. CDR1 and CDR2 (germline): SGHRS, YFSETQ. The CDR3 contains 14 residues. The CDR3 reads CASTAGSQQETQYF. DNA of the CDR3: TGCGCCAGCACCGCGGGCAGCCAACAAGAGACCCAGTACTTC.

V usage is TRBV19 and J usage is TRBJ1-1; perhaps TRBD1 as D (6 bases). Germline V CDR1 and CDR2: LNHDA, SQIVND (reference sequence). Trimming stripped 3 bases from V and 6 bases from J, with 11 bases between. The CDR3 is made up of 13 amino acids. The CDR3 loop reads CASSMRGIPEAFF. CDR3 DNA: TGTGCCAGTAGTATGAGGGGGATCCCTGAAGCTTTCTTT.

The V call is TRBV6-4, the J call TRBJ1-6; 8 bases match TRBD1. CDR3 size: 15 residues. J gave up 5 bases and V 6 bases, and 6 bases lay outside the gene matches. Germline CDR1 reads MRHNA; CDR2 reads SNTAGT. The CDR3 DNA reads as TGTGCCAGCAGCCTGGACAGGGAAAATAATTCACCCCTCCACTTT. This translates into CASSLDRENNSPLHF.

V gene TRBV29-1 combines with J gene TRBJ2-1; 9 bases map to TRBD2. The CDR3 loop spans 18 amino acids. The V and J ends lost 5 bases and 6 bases, in that order; junction bases with no gene match: 20. Per germline, CDR1 SQVTM and CDR2 ANQGSEA. The CDR3 nucleotides read TGCAGCGTTCAAAACCCAATCTTCCAAGCGGGAGGATCCAATGAGCAGTTCTTC. Translating it yields CSVQNPIFQAGGSNEQFF.

Only one count was recorded for this clone. The rearrangement joins TRBV30 to TRBJ2-3; 8 bases are shared with TRBD2. With 3 bases clipped from V and 1 base from J, the junction kept 6 bases outside the gene matches. The CDR3 spans 15 residues. Germline V gene sequence: CDR1 GTSNPN, CDR2 SVGIG (reference sequence). This CDR3 is CAWRDSGLGTDTQYF. For the CDR3, the DNA is TGTGCCTGGAGGGACTCGGGACTAGGCACAGATACGCAGTATTTT. The complete variable domain, with remaining parts taken from reference TRBV30 and TRBJ2-3, reads SQTIHQWPATLVQPVGSPLSLECTVEGTSNPNLYWYRQAAGRGLQLLFYSVGIGQISSEVPQNLSASRPQDRQFILSSKKLLLSDSGFYLCAWRDSGLGTDTQYFGPGTRLTVL.

The rearrangement joins TRBV5-1 to TRBJ2-3; TRBD2 matches 11 bases. The CDR3 is 16 residues long. Germline CDR1 and CDR2: SGHRS and YFSETQ. With V trimmed by 2 bases and J by 0 bases, 2 bases remained unmatched. CDR3 DNA sequence: TGCGCCAGCAGCTTTAGCGGGGGGGTAAGCACAGATACGCAGTATTTT. Protein sequence: CASSFSGGVSTDTQYF.

The V and J genes are TRBV7-2 and TRBJ2-7; 12 bases are shared with TRBD2. Germline CDR1 is SGHTA and CDR2 is FQGNSA. The CDR3 has 15 amino acids. J lost 2 bases, V lost 4 bases, and 3 bases had no gene match. The CDR3 spells CASSSGTSGPYEQYF. The CDR3 DNA follows: TGTGCCAGCAGCTCGGGGACTAGCGGGCCCTACGAGCAGTACTTC.

This clone has a single count. J is TRBJ2-7 and V is TRBV5-4; possibly TRBD2 for D (5 bases). The CDR3 sequence is 15 residues long. Trimming stripped 1 base from V and 4 bases from J, with 15 bases between. CDR1 is SGHNT and CDR2 is YYREEE in the germline V gene (reference sequence). CDR3 nucleotide sequence: TGTGCCAGCAGCTTGTCCGGAGGCCCCTTATACGAGCAGTACTTC. Its translation: CASSLSGGPLYEQYF.

V and J are TRBV7-2 and TRBJ2-7; 7 nucleotides agree with TRBD1. V dropped 4 bases and J dropped 0; count of bases not matched to a gene: 9. Germline lookup yields CDR1 SGHTA and CDR2 FQGNSA. The CDR3 loop spans 16 amino acids. The DNA of the CDR3 is TGTGCCAGCAGCTCAGAGGGGGCGCGGAGCTCCTACGAGCAGTACTTC. Translating gives CASSSEGARSSYEQYF.

The J gene is TRBJ2-1, the V gene TRBV7-2, with 9 bases identical to TRBD2. Germline V gene sequence: CDR1 SGHTA, CDR2 FQGNSA. This CDR3 has 16 residues. V was pared by 3 bases and J by 6 bases, with 9 bases of the junction left unmatched. CDR3 amino acids: CASSLGSGLATNEQFF. CDR3 DNA sequence: TGTGCCAGCAGCTTGGGATCGGGACTAGCAACCAATGAGCAGTTCTTC. Based on the CDR3 plus reference TRBV7-2 and TRBJ2-1, the full variable domain is GAGVSQSPSNKVTEKGKDVELRCDPISGHTALYWYRQSLGQGLEFLIYFQGNSAPDKSGLPSDRFSAERTGGSVSTLTIQRTQQEDSAVYLCASSLGSGLATNEQFFGPGTRLTVL.

As DNA, the CDR3 is TGTGCCAGTAGTATCGAGGTGTTGAATGAAAAACTGTTTTTT. Protein sequence: CASSIEVLNEKLFF. This sequence joins TRBV19 and TRBJ1-4; no clear D gene. The V and J ends lost 3 bases and 5 bases respectively, with 10 bases between them. The CDR3 sequence is 14 residues long. Germline loops: CDR1 LNHDA, CDR2 SQIVND (reference sequence).

The genes are TRBV4-3 and TRBJ2-2; 10 positions agree with TRBD2. The CDR3 has 18 residues. Looked up from germline, CDR1 is LGHNA and CDR2 is YSLEER. V dropped 0 bases and J dropped 6; count of bases not matched to a gene: 10. This chain's CDR3 is CASSQDDEAGGGSGELFF. CDR3 nucleotides: TGCGCCAGCAGCCAAGATGACGAAGCGGGAGGGGGGTCCGGGGAGCTGTTTTTT.

CDR3 residues: CASSPGGPGSYGYTF. The CDR3 DNA is TGCGCCAGCAGTCCGGGGGGGCCAGGGTCGTATGGCTACACCTTC. The gene calls are TRBV23-1 and TRBJ1-2; D is perhaps TRBD1 (6 bases). TRBV23-1 is an ORF, and what it does is uncertain. This CDR3 comprises 15 residues. With 4 bases removed from V and 5 bases from J, the gap between germline ends came to 17 bases.

The J gene is TRBJ2-1, the V gene TRBV7-9, with a tentative D call TRBD2 (5 bases). CDR1 is SEHNR and CDR2 is FQNEAQ in the germline V gene (reference sequence). This CDR3 region has 11 residues. Trimming removed 3 bases from V and 9 bases from J, with 6 bases in between. CDR3 residues: CASSFEGEQFF. The CDR3 bases are TGTGCCAGCAGCTTCGAGGGTGAGCAGTTCTTC.

The chain carries TRBV3-1 (or the pseudogene TRBV3-2) and TRBJ1-1, with TRBD1 as a possible D gene (6 bases). This CDR3 contains 16 residues. The germline V and J ends were trimmed by 2 bases and 2 bases, with 15 bases remaining between them. Germline CDR1 and CDR2: LGHDT and YNNKEL (reference sequence). The CDR3 here is CASSQTGPSGNTEAFF. The CDR3 DNA follows: TGTGCCAGCAGCCAAACAGGGCCGTCGGGAAACACTGAAGCTTTCTTT.

V usage is TRBV4-2 and J usage is TRBJ1-5, with no clear D. The CDR3 has 15 residues. Trimming shortened V by 4 bases and J by 9 bases, and 19 bases separated the two germline ends. Germline CDR1 is LGHNA and CDR2 is YNFKEQ. The CDR3 protein is CASSPNLDSERPQHF. The CDR3 nucleotides are TGTGCCAGCAGCCCGAATCTGGACTCTGAGCGGCCCCAGCATTTT.

This clone was detected once. The chain recombines TRBV4-2 with TRBJ2-3; D not certain. The V and J ends lost 1 base and 7 bases respectively, with 12 bases between them. Germline values: CDR1 LGHNA, CDR2 YNFKEQ. The CDR3 has 14 residues. The CDR3 DNA follows: TGTGCCAGCAGCCAAGGACTTGGTTTATATACGCAGTATTTT. Residues: CASSQGLGLYTQYF.

J is TRBJ2-7 and V is TRBV28; D perhaps matches TRBD2 (5 bases). Per the germline V gene, CDR1 is MDHEN and CDR2 is SYDVKM. V lost 2 bases, J lost 2 bases, and 13 bases lay in between. This CDR3 is 15 amino acids long. The CDR3 sequence: CASSLGGRLTYEQYF. CDR3 bases: TGTGCCAGCAGTTTAGGCGGGCGTTTAACCTACGAGCAGTACTTC.

Here the CDR3 DNA reads TGTGCCAGCAGTCCAAGCGGGAGCGGGTACAATGAGCAGTTCTTC. This encodes CASSPSGSGYNEQFF. The rearrangement joins TRBV28 to TRBJ2-1, with TRBD2 matching over 8 bases. The germline CDR1 and CDR2 sequences are MDHEN and SYDVKM. The CDR3 runs to 15 residues. J lost 4 bases, V lost 5 bases, and 7 bases had no gene match.